The 29 T cell receptor beta chains listed next were all sequenced from one sample in a study of blood T cell repertoires in COVID-19. Repertoires were generated with immunoSEQ multiplex PCR, while TCRdb's copy carries only in-frame clones and drops some. The sample yields roughly 230,000 clones, approximately 81% seen once. Material for sequencing was peripheral blood. These receptors came from a man between 40 and 49 years old with acute or convalescent COVID-19.

This CDR3 reads CASTRRTGEVQHF. The CDR3 DNA reads TGTGCCAGTACCAGAAGGACAGGGGAGGTCCAGCATTTT. The rearrangement joins TRBV19 to TRBJ1-5, with 9 bases fitting TRBD1. V trimming: 7 bases; J trimming: 12 bases; junction bases outside the gene matches: 10. CDR1 and CDR2 from the germline V gene are LNHDA and SQIVND (reference sequence). The CDR3 has 13 residues.

This clone was seen more than once but under ten times. The chain combines TRBV3-1 (or the pseudogene TRBV3-2) with TRBJ1-1; TRBD1 is a possible D gene (5 bases). Germline V gene lookup returns CDR1 LGHDT and CDR2 YNNKEL (reference sequence). V lost 0 bases and J 8 bases, leaving 10 bases between the germline ends. This CDR3 contains 13 residues. The CDR3 DNA is TGTGCCAGCAGCCAAGAGATCCGGACAGAAGCTTTCTTT. It encodes CASSQEIRTEAFF.

The chain uses TRBV11-2 and TRBJ1-1; D remains ambiguous. V was pared by 5 bases and J by 2 bases, with 6 bases between. This CDR3 has 12 amino acids. From germline, CDR1 is SGHAT and CDR2 FQNNGV. The CDR3 DNA reads TGTGCCAGCAGCGACTATAACACTGAAGCTTTCTTT. It codes for CASSDYNTEAFF. Looking up the rest from reference TRBV11-2 and TRBJ1-1 gives the full variable domain: EAGVAQSPRYKIIEKRQSVAFWCNPISGHATLYWYQQILGQGPKLLIQFQNNGVVDDSQLPKDRFSAERLKGVDSTLKIQPAKLEDSAVYLCASSDYNTEAFFGQGTRLTVV.

This sequence joins TRBV7-9 and TRBJ1-5; 10 bases align to TRBD1. Per germline, CDR1 SEHNR and CDR2 FQNEAQ (reference sequence). V gave up 6 bases and J gave up 4 bases; unmatched junction bases: 15. The CDR3 spans 18 residues. The CDR3 coding sequence is TGTGCCAGCAGAACCGCCTCCGGGACAGGGGTAAAGAATCAGCCCCAGCATTTT. This encodes CASRTASGTGVKNQPQHF.

The chain employs TRBV7-2 and TRBJ2-3; 13 nucleotides align to TRBD2. This CDR3 has 16 amino acids. The V segment lost 5 bases and the J segment 5 bases; nucleotides outside the gene matches: 7. Germline V gives CDR1 SGHTA, CDR2 FQGNSA. The CDR3 coding sequence is TGTGCCAGCAGCACGGGACTAGCGGGGCCCGGAGATACGCAGTATTTT. Translation: CASSTGLAGPGDTQYF.

The CDR3 region is CASSYSRLAGANAQYF. The DNA for the CDR3 is TGTGCCAGCAGTTACTCGAGACTAGCGGGGGCCAACGCCCAGTACTTC. The rearrangement uses TRBV6-5 and TRBJ2-5; 12 nucleotides agree with TRBD2. CDR1 and CDR2 from the germline V gene are MNHEY and SVGAGI. The length of the CDR3 is 16 residues. V shed 0 bases and J 9 bases; nucleotides not matched to a gene: 8.

The rearrangement joins TRBV20-1 to TRBJ2-7, with D perhaps matching TRBD1 (6 bases). Trimming removed 7 bases from V and 3 bases from J, with 10 bases in between. The CDR3 runs to 11 residues. CDR1 and CDR2 (germline): DFQATT, SNEGSKA (reference sequence). CDR3 DNA: TGCAGTGTCAAAGGGGGCTACGAGCAGTACTTC. Translating gives CSVKGGYEQYF.

The J gene is TRBJ2-5, the V gene TRBV4-1, with D perhaps TRBD1 or TRBD2 (5 bases each). V lost 4 bases and J 2 bases, leaving 11 bases between the germline ends. CDR3 size: 14 residues. Germline values: CDR1 MGHRA, CDR2 YSYEKL. Written as DNA, the CDR3 is TGCGCCAGCAGCCGAGACAGCGGTCAAGAGACCCAGTACTTC. Translation gives CASSRDSGQETQYF.

This clone was observed a few times. The chain carries TRBV19 and TRBJ1-1; 9 bases are shared with TRBD1. The V segment lost 5 bases and the J segment 4 bases; nucleotides outside the gene matches: 11. CDR1 and CDR2 (germline): LNHDA, SQIVND (reference sequence). CDR3 length equals 16 residues. This CDR3 is CASSLGTGRGGTEAFF. DNA for the CDR3: TGTGCCAGTAGTCTCGGGACAGGGAGAGGAGGCACTGAAGCTTTCTTT. The variable domain in full, with the rest retrieved from reference TRBV19 and TRBJ1-1, is DGGITQSPKYLFRKEGQNVTLSCEQNLNHDAMYWYRQDPGQGLRLIYYSQIVNDFQKGDIAEGYSVSREKKESFPLTVTSAQKNPTAFYLCASSLGTGRGGTEAFFGQGTRLTVV.

The V call is TRBV11-2, the J call TRBJ2-5, with unresolved D. Trimming removed 0 bases from V and 4 bases from J, with 9 bases in between. The CDR3 totals 14 residues. Germline CDR1 is SGHAT and CDR2 is FQNNGV. The CDR3 loop is CASSLETDTETQYF. CDR3 in DNA: TGTGCCAGCAGCTTAGAGACTGATACAGAGACCCAGTACTTC. Looking up the rest from reference TRBV11-2 and TRBJ2-5 gives the full variable domain: EAGVAQSPRYKIIEKRQSVAFWCNPISGHATLYWYQQILGQGPKLLIQFQNNGVVDDSQLPKDRFSAERLKGVDSTLKIQPAKLEDSAVYLCASSLETDTETQYFGPGTRLLVL.

This clone was picked up one time. V is TRBV29-1 and J is TRBJ2-7; D might be TRBD2 (6 bases). Germline lookup yields CDR1 SQVTM and CDR2 ANQGSEA. The CDR3 runs 16 residues. Trimming shortened V by 1 base and J by 6 bases, and 22 bases separated the two germline ends. The CDR3 DNA follows: TGCAGCGTTGAAGTTGGGACTGGACTAATGGGCGTCGAGCAGTACTTC. Encoded protein: CSVEVGTGLMGVEQYF.

This chain uses TRBV4-3 with TRBJ1-3; D is uncertain. Germline V lookup: CDR1 LGHNA, CDR2 YSLEER. V dropped 0 bases and J dropped 0 bases, with 9 bases sitting between them. This CDR3 region has 16 residues. The DNA of the CDR3 is TGCGCCAGCAGCCAAGATCTCGGGAACTCTGGAAACACCATATATTTT. Translated, it gives CASSQDLGNSGNTIYF.

The rearrangement joins TRBV7-9 to TRBJ1-2, with D possibly being TRBD1 (5 bases). V lost 1 base, J lost 7 bases, and 13 bases lay in between. This CDR3 comprises 14 residues. Per the germline V gene, CDR1 is SEHNR and CDR2 is FQNEAQ (reference sequence). The CDR3 DNA reads as TGTGCCAGCAGCTTAGGATCAGGGTACGGTGGCTACACCTTC. It yields the protein CASSLGSGYGGYTF.

V gene TRBV19 combines with J gene TRBJ1-5; possible D gene TRBD1, 6 bases. The CDR3 is 15 amino acids. With 5 bases removed from V and 0 bases from J, the gap between germline ends came to 11 bases. Per germline, CDR1 LNHDA and CDR2 SQIVND (reference sequence). In nucleotides, the CDR3 is TGTGCCAGTAGTTCAAGGGGGGGTAGCAATCAGCCCCAGCATTTT. Protein product: CASSSRGGSNQPQHF.

The chain joins TRBV18 to TRBJ1-5; D is undetermined. The CDR3 has 14 amino acids. Germline V gene lookup returns CDR1 KGHSH and CDR2 LQKENI. The V end was cut by 2 bases, the J end by 8 bases, with 13 bases between. The chain's CDR3 is CASSPTREVKPQHF. The CDR3, as DNA: TGTGCCAGCTCACCAACGAGGGAAGTAAAGCCCCAGCATTTT.

Turning to this clone: At one end the junction does not follow the germline gene, possibly because of a read error. J is TRBJ2-2 and V is TRBV28, with D perhaps TRBD1 (6 bases). CDR3 length: 17 amino acids. Per germline, CDR1 MDHEN and CDR2 SYDVKM. The DNA for the CDR3 is TGTGCCAGCAGTTCCCCTAGGGTGGGGGCTCGCACCGGGGAGCTGCTTTTT. This codes for CASSSPRVGARTGELLF.

This clone was seen a single time. The CDR3 DNA follows: TGTGCCAGCAGTGTGGGAGGGGTGGTGCCCCAGCATTTT. Translation: CASSVGGVVPQHF. The chain couples TRBV2 to TRBJ1-5, with D possibly matching TRBD1 (5 bases). The germline gives CDR1 SNHLY, CDR2 FYNNEI. Deletions cut 4 bases from V and 9 bases from J, with 13 bases between. CDR3 length: 13 amino acids.

This clone appeared many times. The chain recombines TRBV6-2 or TRBV6-3 with TRBJ2-1, with 9 positions matching TRBD2. This CDR3 region has 15 residues. In germline, CDR1 is MNHEY, CDR2 SVGEGT. Germline trimming cut 6 bases from V and 8 bases from J; bases unmatched to any gene: 11. Written as DNA, the CDR3 is TGTGCCAGCAGCCTACTAGCGGGCCCAGTGGATGAGCAGTTCTTC. Encoded protein: CASSLLAGPVDEQFF.

About this clone: Other DNA variants within this sample encode the same CDR3. The chain combines TRBV6-5 with TRBJ1-1; possible D gene TRBD1, 6 bases. CDR1 is MNHEY, CDR2 SVGAGI, per germline. The CDR3 length is 13 residues. V lost 2 bases to trimming and J lost 5 bases, with 9 bases between them. The DNA of the CDR3 is TGTGCCAGCAGTTACGGAACAGGGACTGAAGCTTTCTTT. Translating it yields CASSYGTGTEAFF.

The chain is built from TRBV10-3 and TRBJ1-1; D is uncertain. The CDR3 consists of 15 residues. Looked up from germline, CDR1 is ENHRY and CDR2 is SYGVKD. Trimming pared 6 bases from V and 0 bases from J, leaving 14 bases between. CDR3 DNA: TGTGCCATCAGGCCCGTCGGTAGCTTGAACACTGAAGCTTTCTTT. Translating gives CAIRPVGSLNTEAFF.

V and J are TRBV10-1 and TRBJ2-7; D is perhaps TRBD2 (6 bases). CDR1 is WNHNN, CDR2 SYGVQD, per germline (reference sequence). The CDR3 is 13 residues long. V was clipped by 6 bases and J by 1 base, with 10 bases between them. The CDR3 nucleotides read TGCGCCAGCAGGAACGGGGGTTCCTACGAGCAGTACTTC. It translates to CASRNGGSYEQYF.

This chain joins TRBV14 and TRBJ1-1; 7 bases are shared with TRBD1. Per the germline V gene, CDR1 is SGHDN and CDR2 is FVKESK. The CDR3 has 14 amino acids. V lost 6 bases, J lost 0 bases, and 4 bases stayed unmatched. CDR3 coding DNA: TGTGCCAGCAGACACGGGACAGTGAACACTGAAGCTTTCTTT. Translated: CASRHGTVNTEAFF. The full variable domain, rest sourced from reference TRBV14 and TRBJ1-1, is EAGVTQFPSHSVIEKGQTVTLRCDPISGHDNLYWYRRVMGKEIKFLLHFVKESKQDESGMPNNRFLAERTGGTYSTLKVQPAELEDSGVYFCASRHGTVNTEAFFGQGTRLTVV.

V and J are TRBV27 and TRBJ1-6; D is undetermined. V lost 7 bases and J 6 bases, leaving 16 bases between the germline ends. The CDR3 totals 15 residues. Germline V gene sequence: CDR1 MNHEY, CDR2 SMNVEV (reference sequence). CDR3 sequence (DNA): TGTGCCAGCAATCCCTCGACAAGATTTAATTCACCCCTCCACTTT. Its translation is CASNPSTRFNSPLHF.

The rearrangement joins TRBV5-6 to TRBJ2-7; possible D gene TRBD1, 6 bases. Germline assignment: CDR1 SGHDT and CDR2 YYEEEE. There are 15 residues in the CDR3. Trimming left V 3 bases short and J 0 bases short, with 13 bases between. The CDR3 DNA reads TGTGCCAGCAGCTCCGGGACAAGGAGCTCCTACGAGCAGTACTTC. Its protein is CASSSGTRSSYEQYF. Full variable domain (missing parts from reference TRBV5-6 and TRBJ2-7): DAGVTQSPTHLIKTRGQQVTLRCSPKSGHDTVSWYQQALGQGPQFIFQYYEEEERQRGNFPDRFSGHQFPNYSSELNVNALLLGDSALYLCASSSGTRSSYEQYFGPGTRLTVT.

CDR3 amino acids: CASSSSDTQYF. The CDR3 nucleotides read TGTGCCAGCAGCTCCTCAGATACGCAGTATTTT. The J gene is TRBJ2-3, the V gene TRBV5-4, with D uncertain. V was trimmed by 3 bases and J by 4 bases, leaving 3 bases between them. Germline assignment: CDR1 SGHNT and CDR2 YYREEE (reference sequence). The CDR3 totals 11 residues.

The V and J genes are TRBV4-1 and TRBJ2-3; 11 positions match TRBD2. The CDR3 length is 19 residues. In germline, CDR1 is MGHRA, CDR2 YSYEKL. V was pared by 0 bases and J by 0 bases, with 8 bases of the junction left unmatched. The CDR3 is CASSQEGPVAGGSTDTQYF. DNA of the CDR3: TGCGCCAGCAGCCAAGAAGGGCCGGTAGCGGGGGGGAGCACAGATACGCAGTATTTT.

This clone appeared a few times. CDR3 amino acids: CASSLGLSTDTQYF. CDR3 nucleotides: TGTGCCAGCAGCTTGGGCCTTAGTACGGATACGCAGTATTTT. The genes are TRBV11-3 and TRBJ2-3; D ambiguous. The CDR3 is 14 amino acids. The germline V gene has CDR1 SGHNT and CDR2 YENEEA. V shed 3 bases and J shed 6 bases, with 13 bases lying between them.

CDR3 sequence reads: CASSIDKFKEDNQPQHF. As DNA, the CDR3 is TGTGCCAGTAGTATAGATAAGTTTAAGGAGGACAATCAGCCCCAGCATTTT. The chain combines TRBV19 with TRBJ1-5, with D hard to call. The CDR3 length is 17 residues. V lost 0 bases and J 3 bases, leaving 15 bases between the germline ends. Germline V lookup: CDR1 LNHDA, CDR2 SQIVND (reference sequence).

V gene TRBV5-1 combines with J gene TRBJ1-2, with 12 positions matching TRBD1. CDR3 length equals 14 residues. Germline lookup yields CDR1 SGHRS and CDR2 YFSETQ. Germline trimming cut 4 bases from V and 6 bases from J; bases unmatched to any gene: 4. Here the CDR3 reads CASSLRDRGHGYTF. DNA for the CDR3: TGCGCCAGCAGCCTGCGGGACAGGGGGCATGGCTACACCTTC.